The 21 T cell receptor beta chains below come from one sample, sequenced in a study of blood T cells in healthy people across ages. For the second PCR, which ran for 7 to 11 cycles, a sample-barcoded 5' primer and a J-beta primer mix were used. TCRdb fed the 5' RACE reads into MiXCR, producing one record per CDR3 protein. The sample has under 700,000 distinct CDR3 sequences, around 24% seen once; the top ten hold approximately 8.7%. This sample was also put to use in a study of T cells of mothers and their children.

Source material: blood. The receptors derive from a boy younger than 18 in good health.

The chain employs TRBV21-1 and TRBJ2-5; the D segment call TRBD2 is taken from the table without a DNA check. TRBV21-1 is a pseudogene segment. This CDR3 has 15 residues. CDR3 region: CASSPGLGDQETQYF. As DNA, the CDR3 is TGTGCCAGCAGCCCGGGACTAGGCGACCAAGAGACCCAGTACTTC.

The chain has TRBV6-5 and TRBJ2-7; unclear D gene. Germline V lookup: CDR1 MNHEY, CDR2 SVGAGI. Trimming removed 6 bases from V and 3 bases from J, with 6 bases in between. This CDR3 has 11 amino acids. The CDR3 region has the DNA TGTGCCAGCAGGAAAGTCTACGAGCAGTACTTC. It specifies CASRKVYEQYF.

The J gene is TRBJ1-1, the V gene TRBV6-2 or TRBV6-3; a possible D gene is TRBD1 (6 bases). The CDR3 has 18 amino acids. V dropped 7 bases and J dropped 4 bases, with 28 bases sitting between them. CDR1 is MNHEY, CDR2 SVGEGT, per germline. The CDR3: CASINKRALQGLGTEAFF. CDR3 in DNA: TGTGCCAGCATCAACAAACGGGCCCTACAGGGATTGGGCACTGAAGCTTTCTTT.

This chain links TRBV4-3 with TRBJ1-4, with TRBD1 as a possible D gene (5 bases). Germline-derived CDR1 and CDR2 are LGHNA and YSLEER. The CDR3 runs to 16 residues. V lost 0 bases, J lost 6 bases, and 14 bases lay in between. Written as DNA, the CDR3 is TGCGCCAGCAGCCAAGATAGGGGACTCATGTATGAAAAACTGTTTTTT. Translating it yields CASSQDRGLMYEKLFF.

Only a few counts were recorded for this clonotype. This chain joins TRBV12-3 or TRBV12-4 and TRBJ1-3; D possibly corresponds to TRBD1 (5 bases). The germline V and J ends were trimmed by 3 bases and 4 bases, with 13 bases remaining between them. CDR3 size: 15 residues. CDR3 nucleotides: TGTGCCAGCAGTTTCCTCAGGGTTAGCGGAAACACCATATATTTT. Its translation: CASSFLRVSGNTIYF.

This clonotype was counted between two and nine times. The chain uses TRBV21-1 and TRBJ1-5; TRBD1 is the table's D call, not checked against the DNA. TRBV21-1 counts as a pseudogene. CDR3 length: 14 amino acids. The CDR3 nucleotides are TGTGCCAGACACAGGACGGTTAGCAATCAGCCCCAGCATTTT. Its translation is CARHRTVSNQPQHF.

The rearrangement joins TRBV20-1 to TRBJ2-5; 10 bases match TRBD1. With the DNA end fitting TRBJ2-7 better, the J assignment may be wrong. This CDR3 has 13 amino acids. Germline V gene lookup returns CDR1 DFQATT and CDR2 SNEGSKA (reference sequence). In DNA, the CDR3 is TGCAGTGCTCCCGGGACAGGGGTGGACGAGCAGTACTTC. Translating gives CSAPGTGVDEQYF.

There are a few counts of this clonotype. This chain connects TRBV10-3 to TRBJ2-2, with D tentatively TRBD1 or TRBD2 (6 bases each). Trimming removed 7 bases at V and 3 bases at J, with 9 bases between. The CDR3 runs 13 residues. The germline V gene encodes CDR1 ENHRY and CDR2 SYGVKD. The CDR3 reads CAIKGGDTGELFF. The CDR3 DNA follows: TGTGCCATCAAGGGGGGAGACACCGGGGAGCTGTTTTTT.

The chain uses TRBV27 and TRBJ1-4; tentatively, D is TRBD1 (5 bases). The CDR3 is 15 residues long. V lost 0 bases, J lost 6 bases, and 11 bases lay in between. Germline assignment: CDR1 MNHEY and CDR2 SMNVEV (reference sequence). Here the CDR3 reads CASSLSPAGDEKLFF. The CDR3 DNA reads TGTGCCAGCAGTTTATCCCCCGCGGGGGATGAAAAACTGTTTTTT.

As DNA, the CDR3 is TGCAGTGCCGATTCCGGGTTAAACTATGGCTACACCTTC. It specifies CSADSGLNYGYTF. The V and J genes are TRBV20-1 and TRBJ1-2; no clear D. The CDR3 has 13 residues. With 6 bases removed from V and 2 bases from J, the gap between germline ends came to 13 bases. Germline CDR1 DFQATT, CDR2 SNEGSKA (reference sequence).

This clonotype was seen repeatedly, ten times or more. V gene TRBV5-1 combines with J gene TRBJ2-1, with D tentatively TRBD1 (5 bases). V gave up 0 bases and J gave up 1 base, with 5 bases separating them. The CDR3 loop spans 14 amino acids. The germline gives CDR1 SGHRS, CDR2 YFSETQ. The CDR3 region is CASSLGQSYNEQFF. The DNA for the CDR3 is TGCGCCAGCAGCTTGGGACAGTCCTACAATGAGCAGTTCTTC.

This clonotype was found a few times. The chain's CDR3 is CASSGPSRAGGALLYNEQFF. Written as DNA, the CDR3 is TGTGCCAGCAGTGGGCCGTCACGTGCGGGAGGGGCCCTGCTGTACAATGAGCAGTTCTTC. The chain is built from TRBV12-3 or TRBV12-4 and TRBJ2-1; 9 bases line up with TRBD2. V lost 5 bases to trimming and J lost 4 bases; unmatched junction nucleotides: 21. This CDR3 comprises 20 residues.

J is TRBJ2-5 and V is TRBV7-2; perhaps TRBD2 as D (6 bases). Germline CDR1 reads SGHTA; CDR2 reads FQGNSA. Trimming pared 1 base from V and 14 bases from J, leaving 17 bases between. This CDR3 region has 13 residues. In DNA form, the CDR3 reads TGTGCCAGCAGCTTAGTTTTTGGGGACTGGACTTACTTC. Its protein product is CASSLVFGDWTYF. The variable domain in full, completed from reference TRBV7-2 and TRBJ2-5, reads GAGVSQSPSNKVTEKGKDVELRCDPISGHTALYWYRQSLGQGLEFLIYFQGNSAPDKSGLPSDRFSAERTGGSVSTLTIQRTQQEDSAVYLCASSLVFGDWTYFGPGTRLLVL.

This clonotype was counted only a few times. In DNA form, the CDR3 reads TGTGCCAGCAGCGTCACAGTGGCGAATGAAAAACTGTTTTTT. Residues: CASSVTVANEKLFF. The chain combines TRBV9 with TRBJ1-4; no clear D gene. Germline values: CDR1 SGDLS, CDR2 YYNGEE. This CDR3 is built from 14 residues. Deletions cut 2 bases from V and 5 bases from J, with 10 bases between.

This clonotype showed up just a few times. The chain uses TRBV5-6 and TRBJ2-3; 14 bases map to TRBD2. Looked up from germline, CDR1 is SGHDT and CDR2 is YYEEEE. The CDR3 is 17 amino acids. V was clipped by 4 bases and J by 3 bases; unmatched bases: 7. As DNA, the CDR3 is TGTGCCAGCAGCGGGGCGGGACTAGCGGGAGTGACAGATACGCAGTATTTT. Residues: CASSGAGLAGVTDTQYF.

This chain joins TRBV4-3 and TRBJ2-4; D is perhaps TRBD1 (7 bases). Trimming cost V 4 bases and J 6 bases, with 13 bases left between them. The CDR3 contains 14 residues. Germline CDR1 LGHNA, CDR2 YSLEER. CDR3 in DNA: TGCGCCAGCAGCCCGGGGACAGCGGGAAACATTCAGTACTTC. Its protein product is CASSPGTAGNIQYF.

The chain couples TRBV28 to TRBJ2-4, with 11 positions matching TRBD1. V lost 5 bases and J lost 1; bases outside the gene matches: 10. Looked up from germline, CDR1 is MDHEN and CDR2 is SYDVKM. This CDR3 is built from 18 residues. The CDR3 protein is CASSPGDRGIRAKNIQYF. In DNA, the CDR3 is TGTGCCAGCAGTCCCGGGGACAGGGGGATTCGGGCCAAAAACATTCAGTACTTC. Full variable domain (missing parts from reference TRBV28 and TRBJ2-4): DVKVTQSSRYLVKRTGEKVFLECVQDMDHENMFWYRQDPGLGLRLIYFSYDVKMKEKGDIPEGYSVSREKKERFSLILESASTNQTSMYLCASSPGDRGIRAKNIQYFGAGTRLSVL.

This clonotype was observed a handful of times. The chain recombines TRBV28 with TRBJ2-1; TRBD2 is a possible D gene (6 bases). The DNA end lines up better with TRBJ2-7; the J call may be wrong. There are 14 residues in the CDR3. Germline V lookup: CDR1 MDHEN, CDR2 SYDVKM. The CDR3 protein is CASSYNSGVLEQYF. The CDR3 DNA follows: TGTGCCAGCAGCTACAATTCGGGGGTCCTCGAGCAGTACTTC.

The rearrangement joins TRBV11-2 to TRBJ1-5; D ambiguous. V lost 0 bases and J 7 bases, leaving 13 bases between the germline ends. CDR3 length equals 15 residues. Per germline, CDR1 SGHAT and CDR2 FQNNGV. CDR3 amino acids: CASSLDLNKGQPQHF. CDR3 nucleotides: TGTGCCAGCAGCTTAGATCTTAACAAAGGGCAGCCCCAGCATTTT.

This clonotype has at least ten counts. The CDR3 bases are TGTGCCACCAGTGACCCCCAGGGGGCTAGGGAGTTCTTC. Amino acid sequence: CATSDPQGAREFF. The J gene is TRBJ2-1, the V gene TRBV24-1; the match to TRBD1 covers 8 bases. The V gene's germline CDR1 is KGHDR and CDR2 SFDVKD. This CDR3 spans 13 amino acids. Trimming cost V 4 bases and J 14 bases; bases outside gene matches: 9.

The rearrangement links TRBV20-1 to TRBJ2-1; D is uncertain. Trimming shortened V by 0 bases and J by 3 bases, and 9 bases separated the two germline ends. Germline CDR1 DFQATT, CDR2 SNEGSKA (reference sequence). The CDR3 length is 14 residues. CDR3 region: CSARDNIHYNEQFF. DNA of the CDR3: TGCAGTGCTAGAGATAATATCCACTACAATGAGCAGTTCTTC.